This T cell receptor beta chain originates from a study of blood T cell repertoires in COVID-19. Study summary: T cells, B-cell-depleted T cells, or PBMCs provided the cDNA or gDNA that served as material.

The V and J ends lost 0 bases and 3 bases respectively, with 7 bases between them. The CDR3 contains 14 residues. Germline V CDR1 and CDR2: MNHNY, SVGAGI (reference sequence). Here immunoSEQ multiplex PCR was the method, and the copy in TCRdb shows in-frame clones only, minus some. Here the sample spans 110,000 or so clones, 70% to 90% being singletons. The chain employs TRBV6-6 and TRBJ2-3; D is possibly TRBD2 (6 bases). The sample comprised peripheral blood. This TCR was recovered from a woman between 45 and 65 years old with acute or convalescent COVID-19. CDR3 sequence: CASSYSGGTDTQYF. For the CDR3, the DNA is TGTGCCAGCAGTTACTCGGGGGGAACAGATACGCAGTATTTT.